This TCR beta chain was identified during a study of blood T cell repertoires in COVID-19. Turning to the study itself: PBMCs, B-cell-depleted T cells, or T cells provided the cDNA or gDNA that made up the material.

This CDR3 spans 19 amino acids. V shed 4 bases, J shed 6 bases, and the junction held 20 bases outside the gene matches. Germline V CDR1 and CDR2: MNHNS, SASEGT. Enrolled through a virtual design, the participants were between roughly 18 and 95 years of age and came from under 30 US areas. Repertoires were generated with immunoSEQ multiplex PCR, while TCRdb's copy carries only in-frame clones and drops some. Among about 210,000 clones, under 90% were seen once, and the ten largest hold approximately 9%. The receptor's source is a woman aged 45 to 65 with acute COVID-19. The chain employs TRBV6-1 and TRBJ2-2; 7 nucleotides align to TRBD2. Material: PBMCs or T cells enriched from blood (not recorded which). This CDR3 is CASSARGPNFRGRAGELFF. CDR3 bases: TGTGCCAGCAGTGCGAGAGGACCCAACTTCCGAGGGAGGGCCGGGGAGCTGTTTTTT.